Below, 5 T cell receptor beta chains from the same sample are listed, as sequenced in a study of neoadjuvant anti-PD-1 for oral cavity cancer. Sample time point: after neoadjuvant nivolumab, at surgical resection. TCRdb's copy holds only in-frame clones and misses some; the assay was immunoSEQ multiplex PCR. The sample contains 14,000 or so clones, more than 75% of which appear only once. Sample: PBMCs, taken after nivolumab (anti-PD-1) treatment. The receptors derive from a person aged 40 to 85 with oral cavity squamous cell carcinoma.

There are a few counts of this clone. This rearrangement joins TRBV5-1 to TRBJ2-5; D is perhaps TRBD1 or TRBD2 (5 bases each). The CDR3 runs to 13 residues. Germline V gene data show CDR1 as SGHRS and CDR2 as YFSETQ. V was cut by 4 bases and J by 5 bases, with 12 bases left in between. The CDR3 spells CASSGDLGETQYF. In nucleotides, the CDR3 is TGCGCCAGCAGCGGGGACCTGGGGGAGACCCAGTACTTC. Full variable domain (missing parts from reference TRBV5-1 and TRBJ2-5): KAGVTQTPRYLIKTRGQQVTLSCSPISGHRSVSWYQQTPGQGLQFLFEYFSETQRNKGNFPGRFSGRQFSNSRSEMNVSTLELGDSALYLCASSGDLGETQYFGPGTRLLVL.

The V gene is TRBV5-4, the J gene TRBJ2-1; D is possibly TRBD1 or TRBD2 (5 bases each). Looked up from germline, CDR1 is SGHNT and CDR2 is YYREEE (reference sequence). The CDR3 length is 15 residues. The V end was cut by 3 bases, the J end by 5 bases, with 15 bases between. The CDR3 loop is CASSSPGTGDNEQFF. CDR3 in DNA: TGTGCCAGCAGCTCCCCCGGGACGGGTGACAATGAGCAGTTCTTC. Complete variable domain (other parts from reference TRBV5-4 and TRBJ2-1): ETGVTQSPTHLIKTRGQQVTLRCSSQSGHNTVSWYQQALGQGPQFIFQYYREEENGRGNFPPRFSGLQFPNYSSELNVNALELDDSALYLCASSSPGTGDNEQFFGPGTRLTVL.

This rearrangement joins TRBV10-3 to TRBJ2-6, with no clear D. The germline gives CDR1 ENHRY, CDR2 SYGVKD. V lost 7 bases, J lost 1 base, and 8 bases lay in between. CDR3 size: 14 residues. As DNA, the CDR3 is TGTGCCATCAATGGAGAATCTGGGGCCAACGTCCTGACTTTC. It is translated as CAINGESGANVLTF.

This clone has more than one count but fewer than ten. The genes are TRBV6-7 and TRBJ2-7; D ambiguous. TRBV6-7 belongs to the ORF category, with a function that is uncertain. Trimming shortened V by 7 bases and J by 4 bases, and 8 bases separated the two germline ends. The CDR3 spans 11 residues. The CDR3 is CASNLGYEQYF. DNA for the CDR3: TGTGCCAGCAATCTAGGTTACGAGCAGTACTTC.

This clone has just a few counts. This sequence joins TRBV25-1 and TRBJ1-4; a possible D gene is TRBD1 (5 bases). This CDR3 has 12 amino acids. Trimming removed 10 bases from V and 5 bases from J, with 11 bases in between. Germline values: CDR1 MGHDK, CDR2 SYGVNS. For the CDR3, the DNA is TGTGCCACCGGGACGGGGAATGAAAAACTGTTTTTT. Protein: CATGTGNEKLFF.